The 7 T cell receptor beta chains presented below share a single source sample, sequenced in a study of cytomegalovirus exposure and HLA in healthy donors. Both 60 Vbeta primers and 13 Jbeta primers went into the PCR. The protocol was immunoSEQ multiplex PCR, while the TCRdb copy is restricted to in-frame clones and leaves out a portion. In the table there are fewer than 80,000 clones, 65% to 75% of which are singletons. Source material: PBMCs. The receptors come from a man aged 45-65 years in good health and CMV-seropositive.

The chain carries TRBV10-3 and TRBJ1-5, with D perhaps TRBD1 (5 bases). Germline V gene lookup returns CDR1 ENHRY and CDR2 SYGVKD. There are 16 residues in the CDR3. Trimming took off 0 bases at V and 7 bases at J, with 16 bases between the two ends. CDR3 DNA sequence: TGTGCCATCAGTGAGTCTACGGGGCGGGGCGGGCAGCCCCAGCATTTT. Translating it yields CAISESTGRGGQPQHF.

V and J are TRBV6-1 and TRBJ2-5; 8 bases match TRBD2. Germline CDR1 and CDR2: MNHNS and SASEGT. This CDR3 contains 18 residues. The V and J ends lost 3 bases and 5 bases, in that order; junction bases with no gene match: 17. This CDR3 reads CASSEIPRGGGRGETQYF. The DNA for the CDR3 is TGTGCCAGCAGTGAGATCCCCAGGGGCGGGGGGCGTGGGGAGACCCAGTACTTC.

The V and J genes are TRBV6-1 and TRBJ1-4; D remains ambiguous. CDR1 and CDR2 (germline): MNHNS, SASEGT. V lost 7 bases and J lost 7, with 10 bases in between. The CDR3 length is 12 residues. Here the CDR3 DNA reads TGTGCCAGCACCTTAAGCTTTGAAAAACTGTTTTTT. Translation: CASTLSFEKLFF.

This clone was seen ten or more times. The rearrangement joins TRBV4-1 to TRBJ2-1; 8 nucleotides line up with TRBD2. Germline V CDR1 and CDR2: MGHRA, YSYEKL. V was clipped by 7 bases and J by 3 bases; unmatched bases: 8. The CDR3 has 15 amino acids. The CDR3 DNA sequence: TGCGCCAGCACCCTGGCAACTAGCGGCTACAATGAGCAGTTCTTC. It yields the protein CASTLATSGYNEQFF.

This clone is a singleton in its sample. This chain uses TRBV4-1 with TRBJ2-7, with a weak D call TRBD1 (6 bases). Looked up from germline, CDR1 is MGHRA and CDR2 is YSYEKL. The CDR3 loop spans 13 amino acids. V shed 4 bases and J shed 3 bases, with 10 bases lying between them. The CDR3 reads CASSPTGIYEQYF. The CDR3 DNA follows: TGCGCCAGCAGCCCCACAGGGATCTACGAGCAGTACTTC.

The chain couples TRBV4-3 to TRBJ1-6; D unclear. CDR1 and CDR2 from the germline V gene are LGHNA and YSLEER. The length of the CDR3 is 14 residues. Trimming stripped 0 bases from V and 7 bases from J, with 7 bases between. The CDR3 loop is CASSQDYRNSPLHF. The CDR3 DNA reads TGCGCCAGCAGCCAAGATTACAGAAATTCACCCCTCCACTTT.

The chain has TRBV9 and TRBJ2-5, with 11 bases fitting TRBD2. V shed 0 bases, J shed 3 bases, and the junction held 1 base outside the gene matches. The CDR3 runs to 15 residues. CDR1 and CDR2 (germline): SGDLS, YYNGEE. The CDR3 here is CASSVALAGEETQYF. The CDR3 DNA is TGTGCCAGCAGCGTAGCACTAGCGGGGGAAGAGACCCAGTACTTC. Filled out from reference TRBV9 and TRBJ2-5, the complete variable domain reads DSGVTQTPKHLITATGQRVTLRCSPRSGDLSVYWYQQSLDQGLQFLIQYYNGEERAKGNILERFSAQQFPDLHSELNLSSLELGDSALYFCASSVALAGEETQYFGPGTRLLVL.